This T cell receptor beta chain originates from a study of CD8+CD57+ T cells in acquired aplastic anemia. Study in general: An average of roughly 3 ug of DNA was obtained from sorted CD4+ and CD8+ cells. Healthy donors gave about 9.8 million reads on average for CD4+ cells. Findings of the study overall: Between patients and controls, CD8+ Simpson's diversity did not vary significantly. Patients and controls shared 25 to 35 CD8+ CDR3 sequences, highly expressed in patients.

Using genomic DNA as the template, TCR beta VDJ and CDR3 profiling was carried out. TCRdb reprocessed the reads via MiXCR and lists one record per CDR3 protein. The sample has about 220,000 distinct CDR3 sequences; around 32% are singletons. This clonotype appeared a few times. Its antigen is unknown. Germline-derived CDR1 and CDR2 are SGHTA and FQGNSA. The CDR3 sequence is 13 residues long. The V end lost 3 bases, the J end lost 5 bases, and 10 bases lay between the germline ends. The clonotype was recovered from a human donor in good health, serving as a control. V gene TRBV7-2 combines with J gene TRBJ1-1; D call uncertain. Material for sequencing was sorted CD4+, CD8+, or CD8+CD57+ T cells (not recorded which) from PBMCs. Here the CDR3 reads CASSLRATTEAFF. The CDR3 coding sequence is TGTGCCAGCAGCTTGCGGGCCACTACTGAAGCTTTCTTT.